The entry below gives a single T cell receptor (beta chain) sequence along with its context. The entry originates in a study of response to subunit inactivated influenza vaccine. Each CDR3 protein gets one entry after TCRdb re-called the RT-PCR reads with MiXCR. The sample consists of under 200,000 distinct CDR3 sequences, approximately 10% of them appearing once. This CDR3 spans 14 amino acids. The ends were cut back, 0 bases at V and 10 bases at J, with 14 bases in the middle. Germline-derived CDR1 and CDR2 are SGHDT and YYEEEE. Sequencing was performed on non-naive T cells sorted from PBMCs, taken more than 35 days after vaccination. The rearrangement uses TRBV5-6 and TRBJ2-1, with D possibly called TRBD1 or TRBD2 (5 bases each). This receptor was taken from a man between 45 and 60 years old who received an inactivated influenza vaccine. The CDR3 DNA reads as TGTGCCAGCAGCTTGGTTGGGGCGCGGGCGGAGCAGTTCTTC. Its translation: CASSLVGARAEQFF. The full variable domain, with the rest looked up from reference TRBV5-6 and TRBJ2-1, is DAGVTQSPTHLIKTRGQQVTLRCSPKSGHDTVSWYQQALGQGPQFIFQYYEEEERQRGNFPDRFSGHQFPNYSSELNVNALLLGDSALYLCASSLVGARAEQFFGPGTRLTVL.